These T cell receptor beta chains were read from a single sample in a study of blood T cell repertoires in COVID-19. Clones were read by immunoSEQ multiplex PCR, and TCRdb kept only the in-frame ones, dropping some. The sample records 250,000 or so clones, roughly 82% being singletons. The material sequenced was peripheral blood. All receptors come from a woman in her sixties or seventies with acute or convalescent COVID-19. CDR3s include the opening cysteine and the closing phenylalanine or tryptophan. The order of the fields is V gene, CDR3 protein.

TRBV5-6	CASSSLSGYTF
TRBV5-1	CASSLEVAGAGYNEQFF
TRBV5-1	CASSLGAPYNEQFF
TRBV30	CAWSALLTGGLETQYF
TRBV5-4	CASSSFYRVLRGYTF
TRBV5-4	CASSLSLNGGDNEQFF
TRBV19	CASSTGTSGGTSFGTDTQYF
TRBV5-6	CASRRYRDSFSEQFF
TRBV29-1	CSAEDRLSSSGNTIYF
TRBV21-1	CASSKEIGTVVRGNTIYF
TRBV5-1	CASSLEGQGAYEQYF
TRBV19	CASSSTNTDTQYF
TRBV7-2	CASSFAGGTGGGYTF
TRBV30	CAWSVPGQTGYNSPLHF
TRBV5-1	CASSLDGQDSPLHF
TRBV5-1	CASSLATGANVLTF
TRBV6-5	CASSYRQGSNQPQHF
TRBV4-2	CASSQDPRGTGELFF
TRBV4-1	CASNIANSPLHF
TRBV4-3	CASSHQQDNTGELFF
TRBV7-2	CASSFQSSGGWYEQYF
TRBV19	CASSTMIGGYTEQFF
TRBV6-2/TRBV6-3	CASSLLETGRSGGRETQYF
TRBV11-2	CASSLGAGDFHEQYF
TRBV5-1	CASSLGGTHYGYTF
TRBV7-9	CASTLTTGFYGYTF
TRBV20-1	CSATGGQPQHF
TRBV15	CATRTTVNTEAFF
TRBV3-1/TRBV3-2	CASSPGLEETQYF
TRBV14	CASSQGGDRYNEQFF
TRBV19	CASSKTEAMSYGYTF
TRBV18	CASSPSKLGAATEAFF
TRBV10-3	CAISDVNRAFF
TRBV28	CASSLSGGLGGYTF
TRBV4-2	CASSQDPNSINEQFF
TRBV28	CASVLSGGTEAFF
TRBV5-6	CASSLGRDRSNYGYTF
TRBV4-3	CASSQDLTSGNTIYF
TRBV9	CASSISTGKPTEAFF
TRBV15	CATAQQGSGTTDTQYF
TRBV27	CASRNFREGWNYEQYF
TRBV6-5	CASNGQGRQPQHF
TRBV5-1	CASSLGQGDSPLHF
TRBV19	CASIPDRSSYYGYTF
TRBV10-3	CAISESPGQTSNTGELFF
TRBV5-1	CASSLADRGTEAFF
TRBV4-3	CASSQGDRVRGYTF
TRBV27	CASSLGGTDEKLFF
TRBV7-9	CASSSTGGGDEQYF
TRBV5-4	CASRGTSGETQYF